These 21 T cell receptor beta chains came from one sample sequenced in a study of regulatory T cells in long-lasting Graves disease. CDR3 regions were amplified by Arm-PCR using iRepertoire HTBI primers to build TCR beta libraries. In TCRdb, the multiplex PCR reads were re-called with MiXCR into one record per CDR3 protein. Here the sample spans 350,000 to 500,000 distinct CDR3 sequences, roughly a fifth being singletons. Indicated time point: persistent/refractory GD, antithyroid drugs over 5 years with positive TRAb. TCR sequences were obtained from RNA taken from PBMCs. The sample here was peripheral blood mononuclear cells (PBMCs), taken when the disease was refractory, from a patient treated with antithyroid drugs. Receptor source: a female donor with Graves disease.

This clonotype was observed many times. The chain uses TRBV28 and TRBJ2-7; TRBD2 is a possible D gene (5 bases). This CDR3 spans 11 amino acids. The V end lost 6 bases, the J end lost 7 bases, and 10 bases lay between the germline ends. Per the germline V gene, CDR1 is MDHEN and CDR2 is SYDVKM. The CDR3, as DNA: TGTGCCAGCAGCTCCGGCGGGGAGCAGTACTTC. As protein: CASSSGGEQYF.

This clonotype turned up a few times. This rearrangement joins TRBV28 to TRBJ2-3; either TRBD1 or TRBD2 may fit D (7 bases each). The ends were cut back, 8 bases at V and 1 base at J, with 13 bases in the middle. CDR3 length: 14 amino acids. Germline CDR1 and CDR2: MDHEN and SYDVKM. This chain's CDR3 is CASRRGRGTDTQYF. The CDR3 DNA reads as TGTGCCAGCCGCAGGGGGAGGGGCACAGATACGCAGTATTTT.

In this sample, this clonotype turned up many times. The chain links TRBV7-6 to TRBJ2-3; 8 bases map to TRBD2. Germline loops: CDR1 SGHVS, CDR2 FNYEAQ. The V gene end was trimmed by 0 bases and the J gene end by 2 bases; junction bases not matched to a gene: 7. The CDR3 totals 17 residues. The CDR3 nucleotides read TGTGCCAGCAGCTTAGCGTTTGCTAGCGGGTACACAGATACGCAGTATTTT. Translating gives CASSLAFASGYTDTQYF.

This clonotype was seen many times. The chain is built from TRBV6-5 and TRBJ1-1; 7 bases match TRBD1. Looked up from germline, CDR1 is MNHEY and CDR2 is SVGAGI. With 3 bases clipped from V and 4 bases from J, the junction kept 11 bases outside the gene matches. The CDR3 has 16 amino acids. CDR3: CASSYFLTGPSTEAFF. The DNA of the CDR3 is TGTGCCAGCAGTTATTTCCTGACAGGGCCGAGCACTGAAGCTTTCTTT.

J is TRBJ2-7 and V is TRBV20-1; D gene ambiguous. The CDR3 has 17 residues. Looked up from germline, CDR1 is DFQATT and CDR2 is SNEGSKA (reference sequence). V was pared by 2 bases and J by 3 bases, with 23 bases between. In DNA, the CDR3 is TGCAGTGCTAGAAATCCCAAGACATTGCAAAAACGCTACGAGCAGTACTTC. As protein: CSARNPKTLQKRYEQYF.

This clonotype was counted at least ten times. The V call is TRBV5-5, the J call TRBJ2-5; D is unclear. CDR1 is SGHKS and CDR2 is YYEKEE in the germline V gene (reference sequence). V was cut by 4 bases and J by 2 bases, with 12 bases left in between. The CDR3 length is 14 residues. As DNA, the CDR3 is TGTGCCAGCAGCCCTACACCGTTGCAAGAGACCCAGTACTTC. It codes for CASSPTPLQETQYF.

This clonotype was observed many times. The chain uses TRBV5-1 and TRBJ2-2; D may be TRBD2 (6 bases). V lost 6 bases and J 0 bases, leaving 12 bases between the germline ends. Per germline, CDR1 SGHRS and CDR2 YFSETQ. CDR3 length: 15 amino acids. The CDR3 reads CASINGTPNTGELFF. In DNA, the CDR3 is TGCGCCAGCATCAACGGGACTCCGAACACCGGGGAGCTGTTTTTT.

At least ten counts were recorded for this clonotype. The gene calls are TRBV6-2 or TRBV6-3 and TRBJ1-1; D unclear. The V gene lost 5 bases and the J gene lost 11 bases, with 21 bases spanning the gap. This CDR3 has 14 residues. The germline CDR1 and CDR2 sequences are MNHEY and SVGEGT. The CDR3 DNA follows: TGTGCCAGCAGTGAACCATACACCTTCTCCCCGGCTTTCTTT. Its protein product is CASSEPYTFSPAFF.

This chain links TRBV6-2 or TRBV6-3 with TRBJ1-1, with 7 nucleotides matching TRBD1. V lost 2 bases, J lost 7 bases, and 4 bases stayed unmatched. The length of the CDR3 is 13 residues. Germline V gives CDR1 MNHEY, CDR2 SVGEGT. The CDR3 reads CASSYAGGVEAFF. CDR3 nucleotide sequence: TGTGCCAGCAGTTACGCAGGGGGGGTTGAAGCTTTCTTT.

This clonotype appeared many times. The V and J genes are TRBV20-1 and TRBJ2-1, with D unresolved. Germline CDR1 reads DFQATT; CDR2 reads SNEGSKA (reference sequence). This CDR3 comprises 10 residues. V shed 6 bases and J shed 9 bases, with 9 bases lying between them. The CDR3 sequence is CSAEGIEQFF. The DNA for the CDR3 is TGCAGTGCAGAAGGGATTGAGCAGTTCTTC.

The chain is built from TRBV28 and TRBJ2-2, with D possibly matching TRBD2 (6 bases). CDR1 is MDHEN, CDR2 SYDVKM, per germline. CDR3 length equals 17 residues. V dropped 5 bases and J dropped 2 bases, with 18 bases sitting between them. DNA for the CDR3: TGTGCCAGCAGTAACTTCGCTACGCGGGACAACACCGGGGAGCTGTTTTTT. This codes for CASSNFATRDNTGELFF.

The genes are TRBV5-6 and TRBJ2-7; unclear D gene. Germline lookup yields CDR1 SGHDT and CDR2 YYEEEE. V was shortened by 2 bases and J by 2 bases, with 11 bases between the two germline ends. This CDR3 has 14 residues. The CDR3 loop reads CASSFPNPTYEQYF. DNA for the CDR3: TGTGCCAGCAGCTTCCCCAACCCCACCTACGAGCAGTACTTC.

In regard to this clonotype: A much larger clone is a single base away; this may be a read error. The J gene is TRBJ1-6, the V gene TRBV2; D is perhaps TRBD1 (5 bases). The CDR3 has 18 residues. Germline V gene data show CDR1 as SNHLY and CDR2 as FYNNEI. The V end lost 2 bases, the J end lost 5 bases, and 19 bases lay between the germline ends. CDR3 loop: CASSESSPRDRHNSPLHF. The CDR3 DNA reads TGTGCCAGCAGTGAAAGCTCACCCAGGGATCGCCATAATTCACCCCTCCACTTT. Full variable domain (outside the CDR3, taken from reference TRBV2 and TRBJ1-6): EPEVTQTPSHQVTQMGQEVILRCVPISNHLYFYWYRQILGQKVEFLVSFYNNEISEKSEIFDDQFSVERPDGSNFTLKIRSTKLEDSAMYFCASSESSPRDRHNSPLHFGNGTRLTVT.

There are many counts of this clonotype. CDR3 DNA sequence: TGTGCCAGCAGTCGGACGGCTACCTACAATGAGCAGTTCTTC. Translation gives CASSRTATYNEQFF. The V call is TRBV12-3 or TRBV12-4, the J call TRBJ2-1; no clear D gene. V lost 5 bases to trimming and J lost 2 bases, with 10 bases between them. CDR3 size: 14 residues.

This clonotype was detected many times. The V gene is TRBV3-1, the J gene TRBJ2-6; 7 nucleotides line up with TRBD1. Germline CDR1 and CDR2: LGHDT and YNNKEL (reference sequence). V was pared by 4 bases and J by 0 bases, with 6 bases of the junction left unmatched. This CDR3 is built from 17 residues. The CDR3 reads CASSLPPGGSGANVLTF. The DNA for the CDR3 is TGTGCCAGCAGCCTACCTCCAGGGGGCTCTGGGGCCAACGTCCTGACTTTC.

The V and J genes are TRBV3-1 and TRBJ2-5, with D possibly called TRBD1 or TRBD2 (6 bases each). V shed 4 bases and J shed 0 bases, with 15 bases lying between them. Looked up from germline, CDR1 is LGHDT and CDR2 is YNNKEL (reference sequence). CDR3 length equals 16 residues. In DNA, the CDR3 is TGTGCCAGCAGCCCCCCTGGGGGGCTGTACCAAGAGACCCAGTACTTC. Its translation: CASSPPGGLYQETQYF.

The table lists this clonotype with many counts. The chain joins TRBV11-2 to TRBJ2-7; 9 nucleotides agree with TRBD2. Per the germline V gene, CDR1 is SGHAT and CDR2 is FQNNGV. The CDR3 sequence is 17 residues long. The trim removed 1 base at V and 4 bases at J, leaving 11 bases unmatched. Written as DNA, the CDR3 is TGTGCCAGCAGCTTAGCAGCGGCTAGCGGGACTTATTACGAGCAGTACTTC. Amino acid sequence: CASSLAAASGTYYEQYF.

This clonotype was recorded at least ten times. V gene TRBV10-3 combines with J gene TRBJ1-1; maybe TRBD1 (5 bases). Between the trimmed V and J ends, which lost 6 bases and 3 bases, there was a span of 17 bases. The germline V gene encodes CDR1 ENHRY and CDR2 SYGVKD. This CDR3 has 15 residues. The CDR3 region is CAISPSVLGDTEAFF. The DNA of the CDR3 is TGTGCCATCAGCCCTTCGGTCCTAGGGGACACTGAAGCTTTCTTT.

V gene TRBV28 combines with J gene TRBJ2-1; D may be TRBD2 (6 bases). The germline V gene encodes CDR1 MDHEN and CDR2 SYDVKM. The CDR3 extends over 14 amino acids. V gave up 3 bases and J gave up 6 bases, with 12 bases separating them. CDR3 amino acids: CASSLEGIFNEQFF. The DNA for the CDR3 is TGTGCCAGCAGTTTGGAGGGGATCTTCAATGAGCAGTTCTTC.

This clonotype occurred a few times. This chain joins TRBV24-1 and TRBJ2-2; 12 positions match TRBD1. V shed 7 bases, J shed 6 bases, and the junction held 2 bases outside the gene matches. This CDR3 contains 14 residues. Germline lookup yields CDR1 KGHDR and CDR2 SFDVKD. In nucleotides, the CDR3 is TGTGCCACCAGGGGACAGGGGGCTTCCGGGGAGCTGTTTTTT. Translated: CATRGQGASGELFF.

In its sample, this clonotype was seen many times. The CDR3 loop is CASSIGQTAGNTEAFF. In DNA, the CDR3 is TGTGCCAGCAGCATTGGCCAGACAGCTGGGAACACTGAAGCTTTCTTT. The chain joins TRBV28 to TRBJ1-1; weak D call: TRBD1 (5 bases). CDR3 size: 16 residues. V lost 6 bases, J lost 1 base, and 18 bases lay in between. Germline-derived CDR1 and CDR2 are MDHEN and SYDVKM.